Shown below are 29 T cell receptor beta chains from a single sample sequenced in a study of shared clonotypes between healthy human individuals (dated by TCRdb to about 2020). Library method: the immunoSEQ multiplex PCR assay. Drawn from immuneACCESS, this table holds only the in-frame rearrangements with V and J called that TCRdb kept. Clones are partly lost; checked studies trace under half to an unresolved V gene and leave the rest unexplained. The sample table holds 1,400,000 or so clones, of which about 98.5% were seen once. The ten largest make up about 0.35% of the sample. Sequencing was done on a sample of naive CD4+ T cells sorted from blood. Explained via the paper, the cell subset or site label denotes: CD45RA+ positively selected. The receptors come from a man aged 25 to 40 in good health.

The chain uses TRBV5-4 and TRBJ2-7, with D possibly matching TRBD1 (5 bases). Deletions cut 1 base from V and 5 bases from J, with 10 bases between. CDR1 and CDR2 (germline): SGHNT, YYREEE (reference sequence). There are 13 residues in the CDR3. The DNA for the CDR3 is TGTGCCAGCAGCTTGAAAGGGGCGGACGAGCAGTACTTC. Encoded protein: CASSLKGADEQYF.

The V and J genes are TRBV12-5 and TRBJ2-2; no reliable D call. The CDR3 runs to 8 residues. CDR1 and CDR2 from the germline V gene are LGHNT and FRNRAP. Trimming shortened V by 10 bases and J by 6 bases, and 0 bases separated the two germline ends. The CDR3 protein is CATGELFF. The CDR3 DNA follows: TGTGCTACCGGGGAGCTGTTTTTT. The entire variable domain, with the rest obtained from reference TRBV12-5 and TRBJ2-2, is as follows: DARVTQTPRHKVTEMGQEVTMRCQPILGHNTVFWYRQTMMQGLELLAYFRNRAPLDDSGMPKDRFSAEMPDATLATLKIQPSEPRDSAVYFCATGELFFGEGSRLTVL.

The CDR3 is CASSVGDSLVGPQHF. The DNA for the CDR3 is TGTGCCAGCAGCGTAGGAGACTCCCTGGTAGGGCCCCAGCATTTT. The chain carries TRBV9 and TRBJ1-5; D is unresolved. CDR1 and CDR2 from the germline V gene are SGDLS and YYNGEE. The CDR3 has 15 amino acids. V lost 0 bases, J lost 9 bases, and 16 bases lay in between.

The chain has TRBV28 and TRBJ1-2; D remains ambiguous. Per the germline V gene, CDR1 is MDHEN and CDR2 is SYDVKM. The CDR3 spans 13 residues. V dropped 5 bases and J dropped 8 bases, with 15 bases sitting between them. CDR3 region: CASSPPAYGGYTF. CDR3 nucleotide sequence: TGTGCCAGCAGTCCACCAGCGTACGGAGGCTACACCTTC.

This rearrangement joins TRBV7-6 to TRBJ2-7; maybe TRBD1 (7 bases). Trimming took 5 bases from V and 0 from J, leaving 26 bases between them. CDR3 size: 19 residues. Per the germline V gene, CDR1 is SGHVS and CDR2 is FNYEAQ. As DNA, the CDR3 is TGTGCCAGCAGCCGAAGGGTCGGTAGATCAGGGGGGCTCTCCTACGAGCAGTACTTC. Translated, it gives CASSRRVGRSGGLSYEQYF.

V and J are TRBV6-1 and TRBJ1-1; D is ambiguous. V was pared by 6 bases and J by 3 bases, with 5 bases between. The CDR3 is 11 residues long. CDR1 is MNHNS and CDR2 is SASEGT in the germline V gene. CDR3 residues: CASSSYTEAFF. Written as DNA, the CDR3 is TGTGCCAGCAGCTCCTACACTGAAGCTTTCTTT.

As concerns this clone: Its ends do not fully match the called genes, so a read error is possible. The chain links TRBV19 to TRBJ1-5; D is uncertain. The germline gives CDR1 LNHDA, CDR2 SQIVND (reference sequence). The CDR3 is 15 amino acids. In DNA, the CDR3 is TGTGCCAGTACTATAAGGCCCCGGGGAAATCAGCCCCAGCATTTT. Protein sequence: CASTIRPRGNQPQHF. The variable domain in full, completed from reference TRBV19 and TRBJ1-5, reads DGGITQSPKYLFRKEGQNVTLSCEQNLNHDAMYWYRQDPGQGLRLIYYSQIVNDFQKGDIAEGYSVSREKKESFPLTVTSAQKNPTAFYLCASTIRPRGNQPQHFGDGTRLSIL.

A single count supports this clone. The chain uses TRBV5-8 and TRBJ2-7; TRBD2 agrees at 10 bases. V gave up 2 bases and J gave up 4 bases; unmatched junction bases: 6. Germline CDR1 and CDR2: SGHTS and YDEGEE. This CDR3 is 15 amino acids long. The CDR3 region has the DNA TGTGCCAGCAGCTTACTCCCTAGCGGGAGTTACGAGCAGTACTTC. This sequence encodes CASSLLPSGSYEQYF.

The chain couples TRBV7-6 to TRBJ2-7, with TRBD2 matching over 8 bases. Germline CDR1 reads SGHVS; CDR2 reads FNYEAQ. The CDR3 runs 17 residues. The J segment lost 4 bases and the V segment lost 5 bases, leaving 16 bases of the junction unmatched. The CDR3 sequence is CASSRTSYEGGTYEQYF. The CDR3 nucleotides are TGTGCCAGCAGCCGGACTAGCTATGAAGGGGGGACTTACGAGCAGTACTTC.

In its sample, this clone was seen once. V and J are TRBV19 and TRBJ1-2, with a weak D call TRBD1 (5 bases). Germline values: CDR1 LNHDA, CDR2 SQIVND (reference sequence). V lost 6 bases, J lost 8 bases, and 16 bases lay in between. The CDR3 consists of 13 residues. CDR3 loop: CASSADREGGYTF. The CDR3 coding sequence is TGTGCCAGTAGCGCCGACCGAGAGGGGGGCTACACCTTC.

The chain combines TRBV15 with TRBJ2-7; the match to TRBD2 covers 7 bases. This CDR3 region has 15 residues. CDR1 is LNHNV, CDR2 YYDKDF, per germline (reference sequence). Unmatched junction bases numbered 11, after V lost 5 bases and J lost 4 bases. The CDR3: CATSDPKRDPYEQYF. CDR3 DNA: TGTGCCACCAGCGACCCCAAGCGGGACCCTTACGAGCAGTACTTC.

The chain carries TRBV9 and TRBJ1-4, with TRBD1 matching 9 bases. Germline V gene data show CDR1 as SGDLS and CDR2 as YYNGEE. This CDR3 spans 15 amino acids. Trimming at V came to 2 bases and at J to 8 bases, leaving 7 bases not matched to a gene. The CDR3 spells CASSVWGQGDEKLFF. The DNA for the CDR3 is TGTGCCAGCAGCGTTTGGGGACAGGGTGACGAAAAACTGTTTTTT.

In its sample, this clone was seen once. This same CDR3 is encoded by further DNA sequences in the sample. CDR3 DNA: TGTGCCAGCAGCTTTAGGGCCGGCAATGAGCAGTTCTTC. It is translated as CASSFRAGNEQFF. The chain recombines TRBV11-3 with TRBJ2-1; no reliable D call. The V and J ends lost 3 bases and 6 bases respectively, with 9 bases between them. Looked up from germline, CDR1 is SGHNT and CDR2 is YENEEA. The CDR3 extends over 13 amino acids.

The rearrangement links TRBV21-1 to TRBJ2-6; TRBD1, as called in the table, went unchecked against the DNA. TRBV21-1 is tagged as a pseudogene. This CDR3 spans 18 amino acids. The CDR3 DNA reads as TGTGCCAGCAGCAAAGTGGAACAGGGTAGAACTGGGGCCAACGTCCTGACTTTC. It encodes CASSKVEQGRTGANVLTF.

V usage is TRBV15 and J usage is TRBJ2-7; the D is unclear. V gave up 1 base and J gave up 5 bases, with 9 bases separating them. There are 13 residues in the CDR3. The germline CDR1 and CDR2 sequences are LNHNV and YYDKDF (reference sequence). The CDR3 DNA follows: TGTGCCACCAGCAGAGTAGGGTTGGACGAGCAGTACTTC. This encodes CATSRVGLDEQYF.

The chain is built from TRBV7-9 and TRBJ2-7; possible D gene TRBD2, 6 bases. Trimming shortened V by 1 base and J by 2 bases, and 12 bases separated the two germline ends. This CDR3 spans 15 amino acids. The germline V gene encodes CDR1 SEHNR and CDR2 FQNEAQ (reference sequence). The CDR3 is CASSLVPSETYEQYF. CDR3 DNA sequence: TGTGCCAGCAGCTTAGTGCCTAGCGAGACCTACGAGCAGTACTTC.

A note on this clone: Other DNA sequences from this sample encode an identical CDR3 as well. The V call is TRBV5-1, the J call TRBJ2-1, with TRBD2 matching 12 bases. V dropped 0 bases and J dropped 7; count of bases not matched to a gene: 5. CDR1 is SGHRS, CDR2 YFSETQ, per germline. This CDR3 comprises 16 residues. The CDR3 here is CASSLELAGGRNEQFF. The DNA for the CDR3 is TGCGCCAGCAGCTTGGAACTAGCGGGAGGTCGGAATGAGCAGTTCTTC.

The CDR3 loop is CASSLGGPIDTDTQYF. The CDR3 nucleotides read TGTGCCAGCAGCTTAGGGGGGCCCATCGACACAGATACGCAGTATTTT. The chain combines TRBV5-4 with TRBJ2-3; D assignment may be TRBD1 or TRBD2 (6 bases each). V was shortened by 2 bases and J by 2 bases, with 15 bases between the two germline ends. CDR1 SGHNT and CDR2 YYREEE come from the germline V gene (reference sequence). The CDR3 extends over 16 amino acids.

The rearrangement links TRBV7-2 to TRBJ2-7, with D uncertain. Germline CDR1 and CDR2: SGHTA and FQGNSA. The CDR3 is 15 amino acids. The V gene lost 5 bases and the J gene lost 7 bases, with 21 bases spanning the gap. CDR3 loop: CASSPDKATHREQYF. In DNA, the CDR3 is TGTGCCAGCAGCCCCGACAAGGCCACCCACCGAGAGCAGTACTTC.

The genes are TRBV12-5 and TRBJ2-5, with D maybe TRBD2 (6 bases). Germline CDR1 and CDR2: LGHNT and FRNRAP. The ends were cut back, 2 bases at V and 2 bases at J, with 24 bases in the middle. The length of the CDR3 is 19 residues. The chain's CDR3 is CASGLPWREGVPLQETQYF. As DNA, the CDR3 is TGTGCTAGTGGTTTGCCGTGGAGGGAAGGGGTCCCACTACAAGAGACCCAGTACTTC. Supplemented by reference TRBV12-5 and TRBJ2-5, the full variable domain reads DARVTQTPRHKVTEMGQEVTMRCQPILGHNTVFWYRQTMMQGLELLAYFRNRAPLDDSGMPKDRFSAEMPDATLATLKIQPSEPRDSAVYFCASGLPWREGVPLQETQYFGPGTRLLVL.

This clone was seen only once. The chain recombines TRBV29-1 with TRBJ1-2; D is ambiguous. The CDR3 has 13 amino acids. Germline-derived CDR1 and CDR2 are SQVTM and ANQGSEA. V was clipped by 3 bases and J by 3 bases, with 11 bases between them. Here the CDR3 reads CSVDKLGDYGYTF. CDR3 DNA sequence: TGCAGCGTTGATAAGCTGGGAGACTATGGCTACACCTTC.

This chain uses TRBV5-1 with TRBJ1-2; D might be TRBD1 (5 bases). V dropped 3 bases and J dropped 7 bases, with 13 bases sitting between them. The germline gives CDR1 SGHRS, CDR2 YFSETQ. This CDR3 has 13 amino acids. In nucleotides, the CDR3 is TGCGCCAGCAGCTCTCAAGGGGAGGTTGGCTACACCTTC. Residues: CASSSQGEVGYTF.

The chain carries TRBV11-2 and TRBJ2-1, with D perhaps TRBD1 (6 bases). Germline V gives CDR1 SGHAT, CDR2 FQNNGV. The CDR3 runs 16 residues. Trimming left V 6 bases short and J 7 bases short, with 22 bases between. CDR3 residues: CASRSYRAPRGNEQFF. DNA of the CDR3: TGTGCCAGCAGAAGTTACAGGGCACCTCGGGGAAATGAGCAGTTCTTC.

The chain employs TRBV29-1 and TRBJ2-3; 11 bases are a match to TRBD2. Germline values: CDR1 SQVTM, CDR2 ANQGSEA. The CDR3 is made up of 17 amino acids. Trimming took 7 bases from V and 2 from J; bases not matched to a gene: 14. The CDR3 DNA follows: TGCAGCGGGGGAAGGGCTAGCGGGAGGAAATTCACAGATACGCAGTATTTT. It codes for CSGGRASGRKFTDTQYF.

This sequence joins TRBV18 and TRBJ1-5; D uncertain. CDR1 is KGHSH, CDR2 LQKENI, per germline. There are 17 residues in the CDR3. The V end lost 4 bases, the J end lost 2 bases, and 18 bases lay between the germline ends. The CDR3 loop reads CASSLGSTGRGNQPQHF. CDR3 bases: TGTGCCAGCTCACTAGGGTCTACGGGGAGGGGCAATCAGCCCCAGCATTTT.

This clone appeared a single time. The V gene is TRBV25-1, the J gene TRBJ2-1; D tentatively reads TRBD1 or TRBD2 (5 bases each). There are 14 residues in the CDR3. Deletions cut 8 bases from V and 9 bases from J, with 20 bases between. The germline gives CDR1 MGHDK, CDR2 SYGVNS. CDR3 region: CASGGGRLDGEQFF. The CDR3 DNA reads TGTGCCAGCGGTGGGGGACGGCTTGACGGTGAGCAGTTCTTC.

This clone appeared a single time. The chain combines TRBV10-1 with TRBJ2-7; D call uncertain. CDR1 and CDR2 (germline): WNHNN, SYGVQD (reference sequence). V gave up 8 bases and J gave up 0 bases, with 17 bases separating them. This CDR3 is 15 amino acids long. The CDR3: CASPAGLVNSYEQYF. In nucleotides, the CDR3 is TGCGCCAGCCCGGCCGGGCTGGTAAACTCCTACGAGCAGTACTTC.

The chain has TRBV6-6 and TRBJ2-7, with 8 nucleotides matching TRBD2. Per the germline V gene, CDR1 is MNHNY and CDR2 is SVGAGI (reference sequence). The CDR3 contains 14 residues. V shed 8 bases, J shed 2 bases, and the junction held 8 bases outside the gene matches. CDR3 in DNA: TGTGCCAGCGGATACGGGGGGGGTGCCTACGAGCAGTACTTC. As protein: CASGYGGGAYEQYF.

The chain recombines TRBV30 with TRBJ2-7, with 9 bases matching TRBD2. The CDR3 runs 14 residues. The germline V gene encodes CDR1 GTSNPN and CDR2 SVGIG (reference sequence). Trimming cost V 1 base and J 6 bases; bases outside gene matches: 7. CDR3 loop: CAWSAVAGEGEQYF. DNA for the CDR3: TGTGCCTGGAGTGCAGTAGCGGGAGAGGGCGAGCAGTACTTC.